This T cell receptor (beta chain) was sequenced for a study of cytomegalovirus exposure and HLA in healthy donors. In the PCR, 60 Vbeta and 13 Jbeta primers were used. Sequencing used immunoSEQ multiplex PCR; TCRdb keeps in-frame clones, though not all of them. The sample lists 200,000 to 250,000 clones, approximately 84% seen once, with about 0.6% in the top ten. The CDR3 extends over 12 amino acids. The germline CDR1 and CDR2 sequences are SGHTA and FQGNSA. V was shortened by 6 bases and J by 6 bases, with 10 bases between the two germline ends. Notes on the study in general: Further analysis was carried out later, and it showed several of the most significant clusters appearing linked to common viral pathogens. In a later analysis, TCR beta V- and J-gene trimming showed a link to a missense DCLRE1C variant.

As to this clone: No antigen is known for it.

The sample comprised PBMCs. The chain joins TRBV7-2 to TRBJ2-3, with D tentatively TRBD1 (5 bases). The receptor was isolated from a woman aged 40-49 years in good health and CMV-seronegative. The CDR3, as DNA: TGTGCCAGCAGTTCCTGGGGCGATACGCAGTATTTT. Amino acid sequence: CASSSWGDTQYF.